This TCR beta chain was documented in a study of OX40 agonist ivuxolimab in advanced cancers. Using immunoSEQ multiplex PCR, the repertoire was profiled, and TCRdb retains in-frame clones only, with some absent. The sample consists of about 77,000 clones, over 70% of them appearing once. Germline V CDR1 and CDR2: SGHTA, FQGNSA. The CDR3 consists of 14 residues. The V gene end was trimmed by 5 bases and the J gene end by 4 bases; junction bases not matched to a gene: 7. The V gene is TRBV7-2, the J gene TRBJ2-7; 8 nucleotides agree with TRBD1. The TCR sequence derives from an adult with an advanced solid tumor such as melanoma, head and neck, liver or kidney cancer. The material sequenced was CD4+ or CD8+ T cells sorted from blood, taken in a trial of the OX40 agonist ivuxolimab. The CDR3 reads CASSPQTGVYEQYF. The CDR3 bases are TGTGCCAGCAGCCCGCAGACAGGGGTATACGAGCAGTACTTC.